This T cell receptor beta chain was sequenced during a study of T cell clonotyping in hematopoietic cell transplantation. Study-wide points: At the given depth, recipient repertoires were over 95% de novo clonotypes.

With 4 bases clipped from V and 0 bases from J, the junction kept 3 bases outside the gene matches. Per the germline V gene, CDR1 is SGHAT and CDR2 is FQNNGV. This CDR3 comprises 15 residues. With respect to this clone: What it binds is unknown. This sample includes further DNA sequences coding for the same CDR3.

Measured with immunoSEQ multiplex PCR; TCRdb has only the in-frame clones, and not every one. The table records 10,000 or so clones, 85% to 90% of them present only once. This clonotype was sampled from a human patient who had an allogeneic stem cell transplant, so the T cells may come from the graft donor. The donor label of this sample is uncertain. Some clones in this sample may be carry-over from other donors' samples. The material was PBMCs, obtained 180 days after allogeneic stem cell transplant. J is TRBJ2-3 and V is TRBV11-2; 8 positions agree with TRBD1. The CDR3 spells CASSSRQGSTDTQYF. As DNA, the CDR3 is TGTGCCAGCAGCTCAAGACAGGGGAGCACAGATACGCAGTATTTT.